This T cell receptor (beta chain) was recorded in a study of blood T cell repertoires in COVID-19. The overall study: Acute and convalescent COVID-19 specimens originated in the United States, Italy and Spain.

The CDR3 has 15 residues. Clones were sequenced by immunoSEQ multiplex PCR, and TCRdb holds only the in-frame ones, with some missing. This sample has roughly 300,000 clones, with 89% found just once. The chain is built from TRBV21-1 and TRBJ2-2; the DNA was not used to check the table's D call, TRBD2. TRBV21-1 is a pseudogene segment. Specimen: peripheral blood. This TCR was recovered from a man aged 18 to 29 who had recovered from COVID-19. The CDR3 DNA sequence: TGTGCCGACGACGAGGCCCCTTCGAACACCGGGGAGCTGTTTTTT. Translation: CADDEAPSNTGELFF.